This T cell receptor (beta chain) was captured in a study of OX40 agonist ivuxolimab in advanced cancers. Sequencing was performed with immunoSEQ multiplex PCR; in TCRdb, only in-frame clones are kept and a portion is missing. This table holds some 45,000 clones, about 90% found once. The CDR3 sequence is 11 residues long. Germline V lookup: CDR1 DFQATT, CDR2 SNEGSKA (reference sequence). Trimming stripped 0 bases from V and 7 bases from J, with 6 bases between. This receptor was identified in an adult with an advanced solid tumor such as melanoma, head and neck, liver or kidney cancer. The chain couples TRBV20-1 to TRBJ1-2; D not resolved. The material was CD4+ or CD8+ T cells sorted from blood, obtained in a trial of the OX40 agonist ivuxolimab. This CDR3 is CSARDSFGYTF. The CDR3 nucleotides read TGCAGTGCTAGAGATAGCTTTGGCTACACCTTC.